This is a list of T cell receptor beta chains from one sample in a study of T cells in Graves' hyperthyroidism and ophthalmopathy. TCRdb reprocessed the multiplex PCR reads with MiXCR, giving one entry per CDR3 protein. The sample lists about 410,000 distinct CDR3 sequences, about 14% occurring once. The source material was blood. The receptors originated from a young man with Graves' ophthalmopathy. CDR3s include the opening cysteine and the closing phenylalanine or tryptophan. D genes are given only for firm matches. Not every row has a clone size; where given, it reads once, few, many or a size class.

J: TRBJ2-1; size: -; V: TRBV18; D: -; CDR3: CASSPLTGLTASYNEQFF; DNA: TGTGCCAGCTCACCACTAACCGGTTTGACTGCTTCCTACAATGAGCAGTTCTTC
J: TRBJ1-5; size: -; V: TRBV10-3; D: TRBD1; CDR3: CAISPGQGLGNQPQHF; DNA: TGTGCCATCAGCCCGGGACAGGGCTTGGGCAATCAGCCCCAGCATTTT
J: TRBJ2-1; size: many; V: TRBV27; D: TRBD2; CDR3: CASSLSSDSAGATEQFF; DNA: TGTGCCAGCAGTTTATCTTCAGACAGTGCGGGAGCCACTGAGCAGTTCTTC
J: TRBJ2-5; size: -; V: TRBV4-1; D: -; CDR3: CASSQSRTVQETQYF; DNA: TGCGCCAGCAGCCAATCGAGAACAGTCCAAGAGACCCAGTACTTC
J: TRBJ2-3; size: few; V: TRBV12-5; D: TRBD2; CDR3: CASGLGGVTDTQYF; DNA: TGTGCTAGTGGCCTCGGGGGGGTCACAGATACGCAGTATTTT
J: TRBJ1-1; size: few; V: TRBV3-1; D: TRBD1; CDR3: CASSQGQGYLAEAFF; DNA: TGTGCCAGCAGCCAGGGACAGGGATATTTGGCTGAAGCTTTCTTT
J: TRBJ2-7; size: -; V: TRBV12-3/TRBV12-4; D: TRBD2; CDR3: CASIPRIKTSGGETYEQYF; DNA: TGTGCCAGCATCCCTCGTATTAAGACTAGCGGGGGGGAAACCTACGAGCAGTACTTC
J: TRBJ2-3; size: few; V: TRBV9; D: TRBD2; CDR3: CASSVTSARGDTQYF; DNA: TGTGCCAGCAGCGTGACTAGCGCCCGGGGAGATACGCAGTATTTT
J: TRBJ2-7; size: -; V: TRBV5-1; D: -; CDR3: CASSPGGGVGEQYF; DNA: TGCGCCAGCAGCCCTGGCGGGGGCGTCGGCGAGCAGTACTTC
J: TRBJ1-2; size: many; V: TRBV6-5; D: -; CDR3: CASSYGTPNYGYTF; DNA: TGTGCCAGCAGTTACGGGACACCTAACTATGGCTACACCTTC